The sequence of this TCR beta chain was determined in a study of PD-L1 blockade in urothelial cancer. Study at large: Patients commenced intravenous atezolizumab, 1,200 mg every 3 weeks, at some point between 2012 and 2014. Previous chemotherapy exposure amounted to 0 to 3 regimens for patients. Median blood clonality was 0.080, with tens of thousands of unique TCRs.

Profiled with immunoSEQ multiplex PCR; TCRdb holds only in-frame clones, not every one. The repertoire holds 100,000 to 150,000 clones, around 86% seen once, with 2.4% in the top ten. Time point of the sample: peripheral blood 6 weeks after treatment start. Per germline, CDR1 SGHDN and CDR2 FVKESK. With 2 bases clipped from V and 4 bases from J, the junction kept 20 bases outside the gene matches. This CDR3 spans 19 amino acids. This clonotype was obtained from a man aged 50 to 60 with urothelial cancer. The chain has TRBV14 and TRBJ2-7, with 7 bases lining up with TRBD2. The sample here was PBMCs, taken around atezolizumab (anti-PD-L1) treatment. CDR3 coding DNA: TGTGCCAGCAGCCAACTACGGACTAGTCCTATGAATTTACTTTACGAGCAGTACTTC. Translating gives CASSQLRTSPMNLLYEQYF.